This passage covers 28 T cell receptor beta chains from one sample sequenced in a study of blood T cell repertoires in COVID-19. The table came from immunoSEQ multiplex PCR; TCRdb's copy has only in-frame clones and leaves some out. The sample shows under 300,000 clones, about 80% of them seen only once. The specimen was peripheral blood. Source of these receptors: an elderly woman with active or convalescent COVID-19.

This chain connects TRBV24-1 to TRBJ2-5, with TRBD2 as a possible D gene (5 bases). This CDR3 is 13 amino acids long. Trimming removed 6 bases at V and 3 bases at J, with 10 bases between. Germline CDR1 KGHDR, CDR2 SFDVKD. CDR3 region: CATSHREKETQYF. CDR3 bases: TGTGCCACCAGTCACCGGGAAAAAGAGACCCAGTACTTC.

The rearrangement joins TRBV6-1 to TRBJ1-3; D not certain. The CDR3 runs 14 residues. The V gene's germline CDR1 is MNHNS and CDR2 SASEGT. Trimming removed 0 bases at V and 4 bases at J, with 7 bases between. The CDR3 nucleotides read TGTGCCAGCAGTGAAGCCCCCCCGGGAAACACCATATATTTT. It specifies CASSEAPPGNTIYF.

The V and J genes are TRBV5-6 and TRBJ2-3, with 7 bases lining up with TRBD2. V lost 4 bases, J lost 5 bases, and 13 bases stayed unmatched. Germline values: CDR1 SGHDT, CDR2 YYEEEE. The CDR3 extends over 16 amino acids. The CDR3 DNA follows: TGTGCCAGCAGCCCTGGTGTAGGGGAGGGAGGAGATACGCAGTATTTT. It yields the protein CASSPGVGEGGDTQYF.

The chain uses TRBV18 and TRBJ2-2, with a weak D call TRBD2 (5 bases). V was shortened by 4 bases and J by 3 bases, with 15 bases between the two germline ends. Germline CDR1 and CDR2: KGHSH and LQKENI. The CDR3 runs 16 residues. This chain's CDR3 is CASSLRGILDTGELFF. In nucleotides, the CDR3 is TGTGCCAGCTCACTTCGAGGGATTCTTGACACCGGGGAGCTGTTTTTT.

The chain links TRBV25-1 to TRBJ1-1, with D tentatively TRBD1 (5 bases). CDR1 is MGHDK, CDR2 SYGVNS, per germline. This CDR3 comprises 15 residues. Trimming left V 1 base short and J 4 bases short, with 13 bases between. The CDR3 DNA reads TGTGCCAGCAGTGAATTGTCCAGGAGGGGCACTGAAGCTTTCTTT. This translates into CASSELSRRGTEAFF.

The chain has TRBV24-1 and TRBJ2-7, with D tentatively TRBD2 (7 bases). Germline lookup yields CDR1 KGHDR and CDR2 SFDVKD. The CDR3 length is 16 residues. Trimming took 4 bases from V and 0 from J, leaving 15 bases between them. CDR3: CATSDPSGGHSYEQYF. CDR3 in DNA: TGTGCCACCAGTGACCCGTCGGGGGGACACTCCTACGAGCAGTACTTC.

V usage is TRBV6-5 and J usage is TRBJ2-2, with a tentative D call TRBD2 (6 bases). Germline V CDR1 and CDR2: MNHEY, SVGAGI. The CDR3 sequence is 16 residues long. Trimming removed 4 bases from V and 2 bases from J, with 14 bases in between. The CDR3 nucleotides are TGTGCCAGCAGTTCTAGCGACTACGGAAACACCGGGGAGCTGTTTTTT. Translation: CASSSSDYGNTGELFF.

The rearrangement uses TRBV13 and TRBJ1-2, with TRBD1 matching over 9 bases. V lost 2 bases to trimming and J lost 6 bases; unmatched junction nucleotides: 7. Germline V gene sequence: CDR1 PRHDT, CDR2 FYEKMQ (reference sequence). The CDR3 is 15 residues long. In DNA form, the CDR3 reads TGTGCCAGCAGCTTAAACCGGGGACAGGGAGATGGCTACACCTTC. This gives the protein CASSLNRGQGDGYTF.

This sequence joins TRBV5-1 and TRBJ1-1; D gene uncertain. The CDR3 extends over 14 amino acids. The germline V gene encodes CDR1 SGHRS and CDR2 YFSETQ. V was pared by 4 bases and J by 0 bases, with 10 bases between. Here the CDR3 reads CASSPGSMNTEAFF. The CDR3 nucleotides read TGCGCCAGCAGCCCAGGCTCAATGAACACTGAAGCTTTCTTT.

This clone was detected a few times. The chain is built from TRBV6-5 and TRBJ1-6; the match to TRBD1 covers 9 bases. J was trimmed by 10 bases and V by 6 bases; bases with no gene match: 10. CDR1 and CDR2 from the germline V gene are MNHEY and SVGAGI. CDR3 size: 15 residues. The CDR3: CASRQDRGFGSPLHF. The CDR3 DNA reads TGTGCCAGCAGACAGGACAGGGGCTTTGGGTCACCCCTCCACTTT.

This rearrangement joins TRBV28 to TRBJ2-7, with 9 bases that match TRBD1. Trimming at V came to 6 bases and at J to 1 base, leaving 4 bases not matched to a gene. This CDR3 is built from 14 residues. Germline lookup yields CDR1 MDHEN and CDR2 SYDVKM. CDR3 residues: CASRRQGDSYEQYF. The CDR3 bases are TGTGCCAGCAGGCGACAGGGGGATTCCTACGAGCAGTACTTC.

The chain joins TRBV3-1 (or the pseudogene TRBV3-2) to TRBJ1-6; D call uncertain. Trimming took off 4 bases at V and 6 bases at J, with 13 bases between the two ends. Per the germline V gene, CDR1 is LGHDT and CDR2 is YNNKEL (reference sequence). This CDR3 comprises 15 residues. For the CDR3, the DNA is TGTGCCAGCAGCCCTACGAGTCTTGCTAATTCACCCCTCCACTTT. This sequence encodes CASSPTSLANSPLHF.

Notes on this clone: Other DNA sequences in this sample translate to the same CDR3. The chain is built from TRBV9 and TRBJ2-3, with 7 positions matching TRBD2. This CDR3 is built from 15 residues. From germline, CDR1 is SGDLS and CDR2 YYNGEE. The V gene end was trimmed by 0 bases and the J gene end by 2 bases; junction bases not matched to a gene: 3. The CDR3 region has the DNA TGTGCCAGCAGCGTAGGGGGAGGGACCACAGATACGCAGTATTTT. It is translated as CASSVGGGTTDTQYF.

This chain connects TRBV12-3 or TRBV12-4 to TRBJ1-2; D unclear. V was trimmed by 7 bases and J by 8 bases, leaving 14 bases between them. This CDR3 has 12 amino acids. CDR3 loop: CASKEAQRGYTF. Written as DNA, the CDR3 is TGTGCCAGCAAGGAGGCCCAAAGGGGCTACACCTTC.

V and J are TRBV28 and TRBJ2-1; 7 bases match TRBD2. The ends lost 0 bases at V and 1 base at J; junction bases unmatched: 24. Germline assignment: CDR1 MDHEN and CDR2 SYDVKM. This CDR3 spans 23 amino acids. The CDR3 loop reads CASSLWSLGAASGRTLSYNEQFF. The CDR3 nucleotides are TGTGCCAGCAGTTTATGGTCCTTGGGCGCGGCTAGCGGCAGGACTCTATCCTACAATGAGCAGTTCTTC.

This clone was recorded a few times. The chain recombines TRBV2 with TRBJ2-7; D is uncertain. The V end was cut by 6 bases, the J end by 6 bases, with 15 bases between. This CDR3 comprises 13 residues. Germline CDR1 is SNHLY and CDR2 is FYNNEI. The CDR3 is CASSLSGSGEQYF. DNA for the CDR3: TGTGCCAGCAGCCTGTCAGGCTCTGGCGAGCAGTACTTC.

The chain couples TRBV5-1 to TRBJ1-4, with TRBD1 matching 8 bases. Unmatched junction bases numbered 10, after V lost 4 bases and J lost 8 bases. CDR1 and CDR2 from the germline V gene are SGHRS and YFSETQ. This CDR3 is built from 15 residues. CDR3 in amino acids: CASSDTQGAGEKLFF. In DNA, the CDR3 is TGCGCCAGCAGCGATACGCAGGGGGCAGGGGAAAAACTGTTTTTT.

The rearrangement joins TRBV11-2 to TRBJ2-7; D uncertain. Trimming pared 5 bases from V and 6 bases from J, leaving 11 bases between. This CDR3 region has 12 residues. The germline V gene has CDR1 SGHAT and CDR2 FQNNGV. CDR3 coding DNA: TGTGCCAGCAGCCCCACAGTGGGCGAGCAGTACTTC. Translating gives CASSPTVGEQYF.

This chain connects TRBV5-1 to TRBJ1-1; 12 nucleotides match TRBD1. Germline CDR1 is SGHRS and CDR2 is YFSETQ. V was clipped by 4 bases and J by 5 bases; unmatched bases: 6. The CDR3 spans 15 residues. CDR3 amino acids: CASSNRDRGQTEAFF. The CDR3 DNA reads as TGCGCCAGCAGCAACCGGGACAGGGGGCAGACTGAAGCTTTCTTT. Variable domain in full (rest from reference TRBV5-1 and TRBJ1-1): KAGVTQTPRYLIKTRGQQVTLSCSPISGHRSVSWYQQTPGQGLQFLFEYFSETQRNKGNFPGRFSGRQFSNSRSEMNVSTLELGDSALYLCASSNRDRGQTEAFFGQGTRLTVV.

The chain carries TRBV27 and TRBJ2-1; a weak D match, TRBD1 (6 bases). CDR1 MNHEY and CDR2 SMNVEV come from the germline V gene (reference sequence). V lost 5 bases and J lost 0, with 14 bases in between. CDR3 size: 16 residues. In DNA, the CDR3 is TGTGCCAGCAGTCCCCAGGGGTGGGGCTCCTACAATGAGCAGTTCTTC. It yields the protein CASSPQGWGSYNEQFF.

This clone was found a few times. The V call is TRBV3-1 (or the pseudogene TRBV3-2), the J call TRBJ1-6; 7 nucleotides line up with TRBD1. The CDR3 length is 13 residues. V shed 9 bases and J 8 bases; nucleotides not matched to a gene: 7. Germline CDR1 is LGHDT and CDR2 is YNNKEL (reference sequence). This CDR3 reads CASGDSLDSPLHF. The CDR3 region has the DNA TGTGCCAGTGGGGACAGCTTAGATTCACCCCTCCACTTT.

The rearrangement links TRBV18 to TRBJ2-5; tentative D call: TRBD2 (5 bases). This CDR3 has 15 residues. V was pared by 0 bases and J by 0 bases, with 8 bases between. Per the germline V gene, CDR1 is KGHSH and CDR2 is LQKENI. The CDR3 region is CASSPPGEYQETQYF. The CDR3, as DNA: TGTGCCAGCTCACCACCGGGAGAGTACCAAGAGACCCAGTACTTC.

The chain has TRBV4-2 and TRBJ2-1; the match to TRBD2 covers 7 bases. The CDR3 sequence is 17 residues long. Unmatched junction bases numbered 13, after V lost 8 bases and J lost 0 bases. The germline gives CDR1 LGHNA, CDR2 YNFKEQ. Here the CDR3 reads CASSPLTAGTSYNEQFF. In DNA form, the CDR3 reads TGTGCCAGCTCTCCTCTCACAGCGGGGACCTCCTACAATGAGCAGTTCTTC.

In DNA form, the CDR3 reads TGCGCCAGCAGCCAGAGACAGGGCGGAAACACCGGGGAGCTGTTTTTT. This gives the protein CASSQRQGGNTGELFF. J is TRBJ2-2 and V is TRBV4-1; 7 bases fit TRBD1. V gave up 3 bases and J gave up 2 bases; unmatched junction bases: 6. The CDR3 covers 16 residues. Per germline, CDR1 MGHRA and CDR2 YSYEKL.

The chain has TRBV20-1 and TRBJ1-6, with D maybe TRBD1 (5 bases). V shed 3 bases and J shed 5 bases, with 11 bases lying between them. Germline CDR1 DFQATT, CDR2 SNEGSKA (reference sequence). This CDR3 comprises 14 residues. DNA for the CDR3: TGCAGTGCTAGTTGGGGAGGGGATAATTCACCCCTCCACTTT. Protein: CSASWGGDNSPLHF.

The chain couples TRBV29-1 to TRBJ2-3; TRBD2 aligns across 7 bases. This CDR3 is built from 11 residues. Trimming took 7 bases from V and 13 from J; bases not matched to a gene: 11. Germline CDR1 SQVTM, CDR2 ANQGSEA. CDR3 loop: CSGTSAEREYF. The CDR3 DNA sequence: TGCAGCGGAACTAGCGCCGAGAGGGAGTATTTT.

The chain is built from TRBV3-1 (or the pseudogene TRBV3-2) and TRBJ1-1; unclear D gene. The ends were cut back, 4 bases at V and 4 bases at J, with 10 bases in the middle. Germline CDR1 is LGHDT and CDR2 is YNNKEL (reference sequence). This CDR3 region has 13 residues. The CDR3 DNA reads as TGTGCCAGCAGCCCTAGGGCGGGCACTGAAGCTTTCTTT. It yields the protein CASSPRAGTEAFF.

Written as DNA, the CDR3 is TGCGCCAGCAGCTTGGCAGGGGGCACGCACCAAGAGACCCAGTACTTC. Its protein product is CASSLAGGTHQETQYF. This chain links TRBV5-1 with TRBJ2-5; 8 nucleotides agree with TRBD1. The CDR3 runs 16 residues. The trim removed 0 bases at V and 0 bases at J, leaving 4 bases unmatched. The germline CDR1 and CDR2 sequences are SGHRS and YFSETQ.